Listed here are 9 T cell receptor beta chains from one sample, sequenced in a study of blood T cell repertoires in COVID-19. Clones were sequenced by immunoSEQ multiplex PCR, and TCRdb holds only the in-frame ones, with some missing. The sample has 190,000 or so clones; roughly four fifths are singletons. The sample consisted of PBMCs or T cells enriched from blood (not recorded which). These receptors all come from a middle-aged man who had recovered from COVID-19.

The chain recombines TRBV6-5 with TRBJ1-6; D ambiguous. Trimming removed 6 bases from V and 10 bases from J, with 13 bases in between. There are 13 residues in the CDR3. Germline V gene sequence: CDR1 MNHEY, CDR2 SVGAGI. The CDR3 is CASSVKNYSPLHF. CDR3 coding DNA: TGTGCCAGCAGCGTCAAAAACTACTCACCCCTCCACTTT.

The chain carries TRBV7-6 and TRBJ2-1, with 8 nucleotides matching TRBD1. V dropped 5 bases and J dropped 4; count of bases not matched to a gene: 10. The CDR3 length is 16 residues. In germline, CDR1 is SGHVS, CDR2 FNYEAQ. CDR3 protein: CASSRTDRGGYNEQFF. CDR3 sequence (DNA): TGTGCCAGCAGCCGAACCGACAGGGGCGGATACAATGAGCAGTTCTTC. Using reference TRBV7-6 and TRBJ2-1 for the parts outside the CDR3, the full variable domain is GAGVSQSPRYKVTKRGQDVALRCDPISGHVSLYWYRQALGQGPEFLTYFNYEAQQDKSGLPNDRFSAERPEGSISTLTIQRTEQRDSAMYRCASSRTDRGGYNEQFFGPGTRLTVL.

The V call is TRBV4-1, the J call TRBJ1-1, with TRBD1 matching over 8 bases. V trimming: 6 bases; J trimming: 5 bases; junction bases outside the gene matches: 14. Germline V CDR1 and CDR2: MGHRA, YSYEKL. CDR3 length: 16 amino acids. The CDR3 protein is CASSKQGVGVETEAFF. DNA of the CDR3: TGCGCCAGCAGTAAACAGGGGGTCGGGGTGGAAACTGAAGCTTTCTTT.

The DNA of the CDR3 is TGCGCCAGCAGCCAAGACGGTAGTAACTATGGCTACACCTTC. It yields the protein CASSQDGSNYGYTF. The genes are TRBV4-1 and TRBJ1-2; D remains unclear. This CDR3 has 14 amino acids. Germline values: CDR1 MGHRA, CDR2 YSYEKL. With 0 bases removed from V and 1 base from J, the gap between germline ends came to 6 bases.

The genes are TRBV2 and TRBJ2-3; D might be TRBD2 (6 bases). Germline CDR1 reads SNHLY; CDR2 reads FYNNEI. CDR3 size: 14 residues. Trimming removed 4 bases at V and 5 bases at J, with 13 bases between. CDR3 region: CASSALRDRDTQYF. In DNA form, the CDR3 reads TGTGCCAGCAGTGCGTTGCGGGACCGAGATACGCAGTATTTT.

The rearrangement uses TRBV5-1 and TRBJ1-6; perhaps TRBD1 as D (6 bases). Trimming removed 0 bases from V and 6 bases from J, with 13 bases in between. Germline lookup yields CDR1 SGHRS and CDR2 YFSETQ. The CDR3 consists of 16 residues. The DNA of the CDR3 is TGCGCCAGCAGCTTGGGTCCAGGGGAAGGTAATTCACCCCTCCACTTT. Its protein product is CASSLGPGEGNSPLHF.

The chain's CDR3 is CASSAAFVRTGGRTEAFF. The CDR3 DNA reads TGTGCCAGCAGCGCGGCGTTTGTCAGGACAGGGGGTCGCACTGAAGCTTTCTTT. This chain uses TRBV5-6 with TRBJ1-1, with TRBD1 matching 10 bases. The germline V gene encodes CDR1 SGHDT and CDR2 YYEEEE. With V trimmed by 4 bases and J by 4 bases, 16 bases remained unmatched. The CDR3 runs 18 residues.

This clone was detected once. This chain connects TRBV2 to TRBJ1-5, with 7 bases that match TRBD1. The V gene end was trimmed by 2 bases and the J gene end by 4 bases; junction bases not matched to a gene: 8. The CDR3 spans 16 residues. Per germline, CDR1 SNHLY and CDR2 FYNNEI. The CDR3 DNA follows: TGTGCCAGCAGTGAAAGACGGGACAGAAATAATCAGCCCCAGCATTTT. It yields the protein CASSERRDRNNQPQHF.

The rearrangement uses TRBV11-2 and TRBJ1-1, with 8 bases aligning to TRBD1. The trim removed 5 bases at V and 11 bases at J, leaving 4 bases unmatched. Germline lookup yields CDR1 SGHAT and CDR2 FQNNGV. CDR3 length: 11 amino acids. The CDR3 is CASSARGLAFF. In DNA form, the CDR3 reads TGTGCCAGCAGCGCCAGGGGGCTGGCTTTCTTT. The full variable domain, completed using reference TRBV11-2 and TRBJ1-1, is EAGVAQSPRYKIIEKRQSVAFWCNPISGHATLYWYQQILGQGPKLLIQFQNNGVVDDSQLPKDRFSAERLKGVDSTLKIQPAKLEDSAVYLCASSARGLAFFGQGTRLTVV.